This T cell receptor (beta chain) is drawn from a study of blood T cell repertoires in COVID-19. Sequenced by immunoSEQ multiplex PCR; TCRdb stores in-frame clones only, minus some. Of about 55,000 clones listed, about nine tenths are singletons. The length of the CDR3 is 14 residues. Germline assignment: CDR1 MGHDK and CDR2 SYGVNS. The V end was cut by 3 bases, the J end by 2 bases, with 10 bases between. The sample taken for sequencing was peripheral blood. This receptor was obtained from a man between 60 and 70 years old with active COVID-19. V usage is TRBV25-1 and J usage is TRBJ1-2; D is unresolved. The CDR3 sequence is CASSDSRGNYGYTF. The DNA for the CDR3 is TGTGCCAGCAGTGACTCCCGGGGAAACTATGGCTACACCTTC.